This TCR beta chain was recovered during a study of patients and donors after allogeneic stem cell transplantation. This clonotype was detected a few times. TCRdb re-called the RT-PCR reads through MiXCR, storing one row per CDR3 protein. The sample consists of about 150,000 distinct CDR3 sequences, over 30% of them appearing once. This TCR derives from a human donor who was either an allogeneic HSCT recipient or a stem cell or donor lymphocyte infusion donor (not recorded which). It is not recorded whose cells these are; they may come from a transplant donor. The sequencing input was blood, either unsorted or a sorted T cell fraction (not recorded which).

The CDR3 region has the DNA TGCGCCAGCAGCTTGGGAAGAGGAGGTGGGGAGACCCAGTACTTC. It codes for CASSLGRGGGETQYF. The V and J genes are TRBV5-1 and TRBJ2-5; D perhaps matches TRBD2 (5 bases). The CDR3 loop spans 15 amino acids. Trimming removed 0 bases at V and 5 bases at J, with 14 bases between. Germline-derived CDR1 and CDR2 are SGHRS and YFSETQ.